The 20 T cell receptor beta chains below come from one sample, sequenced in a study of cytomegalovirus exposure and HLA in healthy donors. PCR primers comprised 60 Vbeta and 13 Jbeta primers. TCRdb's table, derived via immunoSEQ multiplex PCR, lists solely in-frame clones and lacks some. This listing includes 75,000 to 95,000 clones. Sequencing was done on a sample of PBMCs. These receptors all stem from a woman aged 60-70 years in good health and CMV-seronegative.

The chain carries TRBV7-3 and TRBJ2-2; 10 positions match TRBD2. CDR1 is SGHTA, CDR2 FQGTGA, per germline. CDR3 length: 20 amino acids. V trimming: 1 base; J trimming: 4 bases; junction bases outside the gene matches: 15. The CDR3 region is CASSLRWDPGLAGATGELFF. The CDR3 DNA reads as TGTGCCAGCAGCTTAAGGTGGGATCCGGGGCTAGCGGGAGCCACCGGGGAGCTGTTTTTT.

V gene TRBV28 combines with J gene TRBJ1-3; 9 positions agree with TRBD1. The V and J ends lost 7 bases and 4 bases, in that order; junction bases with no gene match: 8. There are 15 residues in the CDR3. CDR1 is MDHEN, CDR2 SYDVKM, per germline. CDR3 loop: CASTTSGQGGNTIYF. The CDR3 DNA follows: TGTGCCAGCACCACGTCGGGACAGGGAGGAAACACCATATATTTT.

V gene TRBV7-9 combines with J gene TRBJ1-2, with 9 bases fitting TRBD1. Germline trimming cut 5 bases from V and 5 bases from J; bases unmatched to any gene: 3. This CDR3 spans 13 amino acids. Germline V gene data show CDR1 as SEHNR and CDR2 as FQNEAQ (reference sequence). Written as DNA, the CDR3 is TGTGCCAGCAGCCTACAGGGGGCGTATGGCTACACCTTC. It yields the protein CASSLQGAYGYTF.

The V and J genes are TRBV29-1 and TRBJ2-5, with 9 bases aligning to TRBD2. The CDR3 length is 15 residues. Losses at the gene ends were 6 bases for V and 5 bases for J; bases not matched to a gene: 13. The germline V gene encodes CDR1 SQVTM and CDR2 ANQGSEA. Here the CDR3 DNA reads TGCAGCGTAACCCTGATTAGCGGGAGTAAGGAGACCCAGTACTTC. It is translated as CSVTLISGSKETQYF.

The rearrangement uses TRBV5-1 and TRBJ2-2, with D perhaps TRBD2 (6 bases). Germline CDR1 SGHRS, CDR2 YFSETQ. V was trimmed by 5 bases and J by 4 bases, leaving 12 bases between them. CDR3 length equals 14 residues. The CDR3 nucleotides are TGCGCCAGCAGTTCCGCGGGAACCACCGGGGAGCTGTTTTTT. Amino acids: CASSSAGTTGELFF.

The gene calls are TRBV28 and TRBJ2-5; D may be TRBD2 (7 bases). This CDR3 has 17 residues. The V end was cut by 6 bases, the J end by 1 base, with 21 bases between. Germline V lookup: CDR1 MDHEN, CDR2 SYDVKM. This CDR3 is CASRPLGGPPSQETQYF. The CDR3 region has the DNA TGTGCCAGCAGACCCCTGGGGGGGCCCCCATCCCAAGAGACCCAGTACTTC.

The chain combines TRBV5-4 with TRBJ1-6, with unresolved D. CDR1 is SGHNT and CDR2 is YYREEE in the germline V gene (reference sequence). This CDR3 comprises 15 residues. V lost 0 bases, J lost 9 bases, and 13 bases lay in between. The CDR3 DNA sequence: TGTGCCAGCAGCTTGGATTGGGGTGGGAGTTCACCCCTCCACTTT. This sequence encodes CASSLDWGGSSPLHF.

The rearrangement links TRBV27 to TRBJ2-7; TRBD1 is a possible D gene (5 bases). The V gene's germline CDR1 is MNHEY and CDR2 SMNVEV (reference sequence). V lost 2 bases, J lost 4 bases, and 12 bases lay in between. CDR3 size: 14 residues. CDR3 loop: CASSLGQGWYEQYF. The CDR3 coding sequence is TGTGCCAGCAGTTTAGGGCAGGGATGGTACGAGCAGTACTTC.

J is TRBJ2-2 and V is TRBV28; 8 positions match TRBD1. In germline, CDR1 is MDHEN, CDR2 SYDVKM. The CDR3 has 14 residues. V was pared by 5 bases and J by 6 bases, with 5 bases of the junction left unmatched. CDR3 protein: CASSPDRGPGELFF. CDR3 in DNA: TGTGCCAGCAGTCCCGACAGGGGTCCCGGGGAGCTGTTTTTT.

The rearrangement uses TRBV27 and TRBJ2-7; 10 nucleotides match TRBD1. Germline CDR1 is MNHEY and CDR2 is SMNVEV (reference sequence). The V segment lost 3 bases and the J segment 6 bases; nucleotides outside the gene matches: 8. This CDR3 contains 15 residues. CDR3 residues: CASSFRRDRGSEQYF. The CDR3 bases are TGTGCCAGCAGTTTTAGGCGGGACAGGGGAAGCGAGCAGTACTTC.

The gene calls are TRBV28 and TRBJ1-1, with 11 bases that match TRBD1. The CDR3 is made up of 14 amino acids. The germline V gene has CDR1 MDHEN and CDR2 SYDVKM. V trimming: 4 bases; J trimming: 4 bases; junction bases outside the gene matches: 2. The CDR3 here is CASSWGTGGTEAFF. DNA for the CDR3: TGTGCCAGCAGTTGGGGGACAGGGGGCACTGAAGCTTTCTTT.

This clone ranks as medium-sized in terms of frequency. For the CDR3, the DNA is TGCGCCAGCAGTCAGGTGAACACTGAAGCTTTCTTT. It specifies CASSQVNTEAFF. V gene TRBV5-1 combines with J gene TRBJ1-1, with D uncertain. There are 12 residues in the CDR3. V was shortened by 5 bases and J by 0 bases, with 5 bases between the two germline ends. Looked up from germline, CDR1 is SGHRS and CDR2 is YFSETQ. The whole variable domain, filled in from reference TRBV5-1 and TRBJ1-1, reads KAGVTQTPRYLIKTRGQQVTLSCSPISGHRSVSWYQQTPGQGLQFLFEYFSETQRNKGNFPGRFSGRQFSNSRSEMNVSTLELGDSALYLCASSQVNTEAFFGQGTRLTVV.

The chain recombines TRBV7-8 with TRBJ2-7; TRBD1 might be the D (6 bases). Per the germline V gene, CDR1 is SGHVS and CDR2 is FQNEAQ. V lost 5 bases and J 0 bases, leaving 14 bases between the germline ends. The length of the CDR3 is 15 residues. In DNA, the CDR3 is TGTGCCAGCAGCCCCCGGACAGCGGTCTCCTACGAGCAGTACTTC. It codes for CASSPRTAVSYEQYF.

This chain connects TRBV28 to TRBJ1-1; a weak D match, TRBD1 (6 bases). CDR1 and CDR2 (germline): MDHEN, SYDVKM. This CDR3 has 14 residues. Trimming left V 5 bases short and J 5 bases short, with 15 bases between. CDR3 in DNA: TGTGCCAGCAGTGAGGGGGTAGGGTGGACTGAAGCTTTCTTT. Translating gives CASSEGVGWTEAFF.

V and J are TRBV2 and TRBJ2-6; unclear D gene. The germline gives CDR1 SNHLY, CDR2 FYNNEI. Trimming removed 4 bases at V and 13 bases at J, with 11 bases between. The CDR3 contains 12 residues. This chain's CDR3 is CASSAPLSVLTF. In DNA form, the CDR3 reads TGTGCCAGCAGTGCCCCCCTTTCTGTCCTGACTTTC.

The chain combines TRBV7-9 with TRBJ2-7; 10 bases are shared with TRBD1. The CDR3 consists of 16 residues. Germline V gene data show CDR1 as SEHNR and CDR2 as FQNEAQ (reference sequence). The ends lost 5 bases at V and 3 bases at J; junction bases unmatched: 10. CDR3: CASSTSGTGEDYEQYF. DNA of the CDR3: TGTGCCAGCAGCACCTCCGGGACAGGGGAGGACTACGAGCAGTACTTC.

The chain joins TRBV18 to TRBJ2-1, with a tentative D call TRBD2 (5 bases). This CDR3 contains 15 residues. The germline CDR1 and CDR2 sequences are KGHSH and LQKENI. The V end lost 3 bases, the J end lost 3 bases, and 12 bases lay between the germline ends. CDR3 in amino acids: CASSPSSDVYNEQFF. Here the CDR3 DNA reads TGTGCCAGCTCACCGAGTAGCGACGTCTACAATGAGCAGTTCTTC. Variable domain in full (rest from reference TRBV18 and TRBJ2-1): NAGVMQNPRHLVRRRGQEARLRCSPMKGHSHVYWYRQLPEEGLKFMVYLQKENIIDESGMPKERFSAEFPKEGPSILRIQQVVRGDSAAYFCASSPSSDVYNEQFFGPGTRLTVL.

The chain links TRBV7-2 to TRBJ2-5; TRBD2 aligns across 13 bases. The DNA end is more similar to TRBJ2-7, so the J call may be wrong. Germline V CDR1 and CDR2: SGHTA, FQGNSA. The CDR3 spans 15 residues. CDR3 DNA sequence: TGTGCCAGCAGCCTTGGGACTAGCGGGATCTACGAGCAGTACTTC. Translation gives CASSLGTSGIYEQYF.

DNA for the CDR3: TGCGCCAGCAGCCCACAGGGAACCACCCAAGAGACCCAGTACTTC. As protein: CASSPQGTTQETQYF. This chain joins TRBV5-1 and TRBJ2-5; D perhaps matches TRBD1 (6 bases). Germline CDR1 is SGHRS and CDR2 is YFSETQ. The CDR3 loop spans 15 amino acids. The V end was cut by 4 bases, the J end by 1 base, with 14 bases between.

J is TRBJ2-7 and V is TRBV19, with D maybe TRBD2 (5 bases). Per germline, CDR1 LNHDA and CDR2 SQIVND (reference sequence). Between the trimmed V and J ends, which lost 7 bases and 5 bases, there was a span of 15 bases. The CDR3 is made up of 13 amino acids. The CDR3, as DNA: TGTGCCAGTAAACCCGCGCTCGGGGACGAGCAGTACTTC. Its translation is CASKPALGDEQYF.